This TCR beta chain was profiled in a study of PD-L1 blockade in urothelial cancer. The wider study: Patients began atezolizumab, 1,200 mg intravenously every 3 weeks, in the mid-2010s.

Germline lookup yields CDR1 SGHTA and CDR2 FQGTGA. CDR3 length: 12 residues. The J segment lost 6 bases and the V segment lost 6 bases, leaving 3 bases of the junction unmatched. Only in-frame clones appear in the TCRdb table, and some are missing; sequencing was by immunoSEQ multiplex PCR. This table holds 55,000 to 80,000 clones, 81% found once. Time point given: pretreatment peripheral blood. Each individual provided 1 to 8 samples (taken pretreatment and on-treatment). This clone was seen a handful of times. This chain joins TRBV7-3 and TRBJ2-3; the match to TRBD2 covers 7 bases. This specimen consisted of PBMCs, obtained around atezolizumab (anti-PD-L1) treatment. The origin of this receptor is a man aged 65 to 79 with urothelial cancer. CDR3 in DNA: TGTGCCAGCAGGGGGCGGGGGGATACGCAGTATTTT. This encodes CASRGRGDTQYF.